The sample holds a few counts of the clone carrying this TCR beta chain. Its antigen is not identified. There are 17 residues in the CDR3. The V and J ends lost 1 base and 2 bases, in that order; junction bases with no gene match: 9. The germline V gene has CDR1 SGHDT and CDR2 YYEEEE. This sample is drawn from a study of cytomegalovirus exposure and HLA in healthy donors. Study-level results: In the analysis, some V segments, TRBV6-2 and TRBV6-3 included, were excluded as indistinguishable. A missense DCLRE1C variant was associated with V- and J-gene trimming of TCR beta chains in a later analysis, and an independent cohort replicated the association.

The PCR made use of 60 Vbeta and 13 Jbeta primers. Per the authors' pipeline: A later analysis tallied some 84 million unique TCR beta chains, about 9.9 million of them shared. Here immunoSEQ multiplex PCR was the method, and the copy in TCRdb shows in-frame clones only, minus some. V, J and clone size were drawn from that table, and D and trimming were deduced from the DNA. The data show roughly 120,000 clones, roughly 15% seen once. This receptor was taken from a young woman in good health and CMV-seronegative. Sequences were obtained from PBMCs. The chain recombines TRBV5-6 with TRBJ1-5; 7 nucleotides agree with TRBD1. The CDR3 DNA sequence: TGTGCCAGCAGCTTGCAGAGAAGGGGGCTTGGCAATCAGCCCCAGCATTTT. Protein: CASSLQRRGLGNQPQHF. Filled out from reference TRBV5-6 and TRBJ1-5, the complete variable domain reads DAGVTQSPTHLIKTRGQQVTLRCSPKSGHDTVSWYQQALGQGPQFIFQYYEEEERQRGNFPDRFSGHQFPNYSSELNVNALLLGDSALYLCASSLQRRGLGNQPQHFGDGTRLSIL.